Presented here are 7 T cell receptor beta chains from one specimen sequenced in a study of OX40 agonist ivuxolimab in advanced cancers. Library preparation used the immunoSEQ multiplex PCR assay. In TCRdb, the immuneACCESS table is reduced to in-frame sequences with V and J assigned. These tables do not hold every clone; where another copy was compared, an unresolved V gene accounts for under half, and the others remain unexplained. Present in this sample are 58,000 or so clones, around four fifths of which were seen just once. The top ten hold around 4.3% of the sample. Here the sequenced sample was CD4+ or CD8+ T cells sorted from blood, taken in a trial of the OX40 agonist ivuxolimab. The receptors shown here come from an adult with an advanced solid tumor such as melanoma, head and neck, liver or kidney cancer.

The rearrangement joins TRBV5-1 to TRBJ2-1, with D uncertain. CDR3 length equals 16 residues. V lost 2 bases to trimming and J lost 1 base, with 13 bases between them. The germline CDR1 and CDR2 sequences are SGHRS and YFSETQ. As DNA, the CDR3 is TGCGCCAGCAGCTTAGCGCCGAGCGATTCCTACAATGAGCAGTTCTTC. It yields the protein CASSLAPSDSYNEQFF.

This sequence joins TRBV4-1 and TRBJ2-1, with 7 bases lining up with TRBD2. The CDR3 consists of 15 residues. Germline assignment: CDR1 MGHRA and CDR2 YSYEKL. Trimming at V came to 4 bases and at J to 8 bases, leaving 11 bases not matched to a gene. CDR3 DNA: TGCGCCAGCAGCCGAATCTTCCCGGGAGGAGATGAGCAGTTCTTC. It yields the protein CASSRIFPGGDEQFF.

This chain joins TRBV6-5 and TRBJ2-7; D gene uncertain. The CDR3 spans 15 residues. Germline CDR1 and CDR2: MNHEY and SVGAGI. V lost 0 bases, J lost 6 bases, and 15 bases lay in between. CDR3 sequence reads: CASSYSWRPESEQYF. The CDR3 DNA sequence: TGTGCCAGCAGTTACTCCTGGCGACCCGAGAGCGAGCAGTACTTC.

The CDR3 region is CASTTRTEYEQYF. In nucleotides, the CDR3 is TGTGCCAGCACCACCCGGACGGAGTACGAGCAGTACTTC. The chain joins TRBV7-3 to TRBJ2-7; D not resolved. The CDR3 sequence is 13 residues long. Germline V gene data show CDR1 as SGHTA and CDR2 as FQGTGA. V lost 7 bases, J lost 4 bases, and 14 bases lay in between.

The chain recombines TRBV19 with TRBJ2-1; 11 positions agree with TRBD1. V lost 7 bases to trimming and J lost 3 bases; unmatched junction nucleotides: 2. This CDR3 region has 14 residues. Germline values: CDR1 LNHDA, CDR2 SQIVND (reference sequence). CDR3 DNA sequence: TGTGCCAGTACCGGGACAGGGGGCTACAATGAGCAGTTCTTC. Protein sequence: CASTGTGGYNEQFF.

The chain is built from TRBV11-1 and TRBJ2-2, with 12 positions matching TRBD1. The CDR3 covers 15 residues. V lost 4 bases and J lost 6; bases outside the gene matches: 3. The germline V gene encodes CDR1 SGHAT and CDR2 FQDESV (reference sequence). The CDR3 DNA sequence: TGTGCCAGCAGCTCGGGACAGGGGGCTGCCGGGGAGCTGTTTTTT. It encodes CASSSGQGAAGELFF.

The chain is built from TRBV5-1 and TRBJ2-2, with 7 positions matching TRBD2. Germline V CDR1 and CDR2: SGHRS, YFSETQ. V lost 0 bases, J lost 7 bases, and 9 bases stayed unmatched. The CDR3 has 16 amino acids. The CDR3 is CASSLVGGRVNGELFF. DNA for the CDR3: TGCGCCAGCAGCTTGGTTGGCGGGAGAGTCAACGGGGAGCTGTTTTTT.